This TCR beta chain was identified during a study of T-cell reconstitution after alpha-beta-depleted transplantation in children. Preparation of the TCRbeta library involved a method that used unique molecular identifiers. TCRdb processed the PCR reads anew with MiXCR; each CDR3 protein has one entry. The sample includes approximately 390,000 distinct CDR3 sequences, approximately 10% of them seen just once. Per germline, CDR1 KGHSH and CDR2 LQKENI. With V trimmed by 1 base and J by 8 bases, 10 bases remained unmatched. There are 17 residues in the CDR3. This receptor was taken from a human donor who donated a stem cell graft to a child with acute myeloid leukemia. The source was PBMCs from the stem cell graft donor, collected from the stem cell graft. The chain combines TRBV18 with TRBJ2-1, with TRBD2 matching over 11 bases. The DNA for the CDR3 is TGTGCCAGCTCACCACGGCCGATTAGCGGGGGGGTCGATGAGCAGTTCTTC. Translating gives CASSPRPISGGVDEQFF.